This T cell receptor (beta chain) is drawn from a study of blood T cells in healthy people across ages. Broader study findings: For the donors, CMV status was unknown and possibly confounded expanded clonotype changes. Age advanced and TCR beta diversity per million T cells fell, roughly linearly.

A remark on this clonotype: Antigen: not known.

CDR3 length equals 15 residues. Trimming removed 3 bases from V and 2 bases from J; junction bases left unmatched: 3. CDR1 and CDR2 (germline): SGHAT, FQNNGV. Total RNA extraction produced at least 5.5 micrograms (per sample) for the study. For the second PCR, which ran for about 6 to 11 cycles, a sample-barcoded 5' primer and a J-beta primer mix were used. TCRdb re-called the 5' RACE reads through MiXCR, storing one row per CDR3 protein. Of 1.5 million to 2 million distinct CDR3 sequences in the sample, roughly two fifths were seen once. The sequenced sample consisted of blood. The V call is TRBV11-2, the J call TRBJ2-5; 10 positions match TRBD1. The clonotype originates from a human donor in good health. The CDR3 sequence is CASSLDRGIQETQYF. CDR3 coding DNA: TGTGCCAGCAGCTTGGACAGGGGGATACAAGAGACCCAGTACTTC.